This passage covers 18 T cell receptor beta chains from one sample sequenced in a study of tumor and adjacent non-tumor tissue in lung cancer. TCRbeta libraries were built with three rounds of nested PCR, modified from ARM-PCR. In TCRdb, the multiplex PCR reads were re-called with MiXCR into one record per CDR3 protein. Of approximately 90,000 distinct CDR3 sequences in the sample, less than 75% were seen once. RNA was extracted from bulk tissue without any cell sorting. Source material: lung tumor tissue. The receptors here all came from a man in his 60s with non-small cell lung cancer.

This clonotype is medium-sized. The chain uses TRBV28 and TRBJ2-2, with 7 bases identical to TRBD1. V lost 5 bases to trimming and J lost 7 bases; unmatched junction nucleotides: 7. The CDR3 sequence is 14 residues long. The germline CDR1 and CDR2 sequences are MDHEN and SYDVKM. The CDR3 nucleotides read TGTGCCAGCAGTCAGGGCAGGGGGATCGGGGAGCTGTTTTTT. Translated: CASSQGRGIGELFF. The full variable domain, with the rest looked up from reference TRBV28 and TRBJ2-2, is DVKVTQSSRYLVKRTGEKVFLECVQDMDHENMFWYRQDPGLGLRLIYFSYDVKMKEKGDIPEGYSVSREKKERFSLILESASTNQTSMYLCASSQGRGIGELFFGEGSRLTVL.

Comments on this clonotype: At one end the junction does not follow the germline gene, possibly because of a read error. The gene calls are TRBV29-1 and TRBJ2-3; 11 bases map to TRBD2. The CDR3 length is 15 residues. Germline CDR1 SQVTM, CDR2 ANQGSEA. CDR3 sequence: CNVEPSGGPTDKQYF. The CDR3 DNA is TGCAACGTTGAGCCTAGCGGGGGGCCGACAGATAAGCAGTATTTT.

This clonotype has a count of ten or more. CDR3: CASSPQRGYGEAFF. For the CDR3, the DNA is TGTGCCAGCAGCCCCCAGAGGGGGTATGGTGAAGCTTTCTTT. The chain is built from TRBV7-8 and TRBJ1-1; TRBD1 might be the D (6 bases). V lost 5 bases to trimming and J lost 7 bases, with 17 bases between them. This CDR3 contains 14 residues. Germline CDR1 and CDR2: SGHVS and FQNEAQ.

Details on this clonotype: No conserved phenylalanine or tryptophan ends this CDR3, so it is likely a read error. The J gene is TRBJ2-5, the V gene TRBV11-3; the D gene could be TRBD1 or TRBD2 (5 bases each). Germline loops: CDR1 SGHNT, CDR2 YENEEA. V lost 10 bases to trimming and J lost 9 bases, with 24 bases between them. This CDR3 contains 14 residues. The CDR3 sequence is CAICPRGGDEAQYI. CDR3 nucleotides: TGTGCCATCTGCCCCCGAGGTGGGGACGAGGCCCAGTACATC.

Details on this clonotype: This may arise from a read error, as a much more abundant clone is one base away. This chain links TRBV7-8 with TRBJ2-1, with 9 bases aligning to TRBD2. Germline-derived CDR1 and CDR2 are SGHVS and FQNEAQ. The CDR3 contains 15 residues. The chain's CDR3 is CASSLSSGGSDEQLF. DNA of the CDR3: TGTGCCAGCAGCTTATCGAGCGGGGGGTCGGATGAGCAGTTATTC.

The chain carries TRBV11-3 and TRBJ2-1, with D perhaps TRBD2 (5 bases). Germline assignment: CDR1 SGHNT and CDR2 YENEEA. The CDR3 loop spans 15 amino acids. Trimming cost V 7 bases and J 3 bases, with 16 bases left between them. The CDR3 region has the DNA TGTGCCAGCACCTCTAGGGAGTGGGGCTACAATGAGCAGTTCTTC. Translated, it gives CASTSREWGYNEQFF.

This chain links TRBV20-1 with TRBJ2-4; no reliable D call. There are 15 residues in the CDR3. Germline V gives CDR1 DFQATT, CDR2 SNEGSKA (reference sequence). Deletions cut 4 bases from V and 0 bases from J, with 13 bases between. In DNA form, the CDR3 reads TGCAGTGCTACGGAGACTGCTGTAGCCAAAAACATTCAGTACTTC. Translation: CSATETAVAKNIQYF.

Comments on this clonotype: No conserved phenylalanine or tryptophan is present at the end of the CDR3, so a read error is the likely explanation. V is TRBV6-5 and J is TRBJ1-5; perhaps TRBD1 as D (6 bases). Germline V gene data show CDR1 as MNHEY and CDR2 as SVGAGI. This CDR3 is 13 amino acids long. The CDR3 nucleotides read TGTGCCAGCGGTGGGGGGTCTGGACAGCCTCAGCATTCT. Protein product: CASGGGSGQPQHS.

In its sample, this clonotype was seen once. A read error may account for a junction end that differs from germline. The CDR3 bases are TGTGCAAGCAGCTTAGACGGGTCCCTCAATGAGCAGTTCTTC. Encoded protein: CASSLDGSLNEQFF. This sequence joins TRBV11-2 and TRBJ2-1; D is undetermined. Germline assignment: CDR1 SGHAT and CDR2 FQNNGV. CDR3 length equals 14 residues.

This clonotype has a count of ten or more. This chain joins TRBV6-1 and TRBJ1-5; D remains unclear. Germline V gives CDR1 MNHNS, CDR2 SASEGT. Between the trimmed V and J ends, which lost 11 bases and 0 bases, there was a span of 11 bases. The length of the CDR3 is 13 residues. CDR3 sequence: CAREVYSNQPQHF. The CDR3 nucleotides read TGTGCCCGCGAGGTCTATAGCAATCAGCCCCAGCATTTT.

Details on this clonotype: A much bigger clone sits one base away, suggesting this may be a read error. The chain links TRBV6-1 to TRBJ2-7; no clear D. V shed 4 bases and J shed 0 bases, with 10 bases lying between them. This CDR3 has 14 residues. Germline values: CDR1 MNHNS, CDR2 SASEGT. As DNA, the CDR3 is TGTGCCAGCAGTGGAGCACACAGCTCCTACGAGCAGTACTTC. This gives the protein CASSGAHSSYEQYF.

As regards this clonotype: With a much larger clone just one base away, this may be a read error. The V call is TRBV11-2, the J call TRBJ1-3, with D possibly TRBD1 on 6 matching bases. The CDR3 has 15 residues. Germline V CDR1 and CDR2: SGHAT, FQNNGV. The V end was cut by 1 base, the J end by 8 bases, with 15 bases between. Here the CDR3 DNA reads TGTGCCAGCAGCTTAGGTCGGAAACAGGGAGACACCATATATTTT. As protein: CASSLGRKQGDTIYF.

The CDR3 is CASSLVGGEKLFF. The CDR3 DNA is TGCGCCAGCAGCTTGGTCGGAGGGGAAAAACTGTTTTTT. V and J are TRBV5-1 and TRBJ1-4; unclear D gene. The CDR3 loop spans 13 amino acids. V was cut by 0 bases and J by 8 bases, with 8 bases left in between. CDR1 is SGHRS and CDR2 is YFSETQ in the germline V gene.

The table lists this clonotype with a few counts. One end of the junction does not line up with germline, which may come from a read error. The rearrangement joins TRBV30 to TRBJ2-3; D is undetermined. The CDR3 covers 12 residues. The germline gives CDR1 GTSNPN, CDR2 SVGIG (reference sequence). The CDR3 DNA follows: TGTGCCACGGGTCCGCCATCAGATACGCAATATTTT. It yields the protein CATGPPSDTQYF.

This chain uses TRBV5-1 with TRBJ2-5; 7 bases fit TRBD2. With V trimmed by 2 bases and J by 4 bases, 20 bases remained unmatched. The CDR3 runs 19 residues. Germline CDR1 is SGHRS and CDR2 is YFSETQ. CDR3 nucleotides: TGCGCCAGCAGCTTTAACCCGCCAGGAGGAACAGCGGGGCGAGAGACCCAGTACTTC. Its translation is CASSFNPPGGTAGRETQYF.

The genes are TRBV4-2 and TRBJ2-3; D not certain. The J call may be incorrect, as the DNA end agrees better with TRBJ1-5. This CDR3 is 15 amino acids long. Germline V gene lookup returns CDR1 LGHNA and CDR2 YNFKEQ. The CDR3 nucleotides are TGTGCCAGCAGACCCCCCGGCTGGGTCGCAGATACGCAGCATTTT. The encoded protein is CASRPPGWVADTQHF.

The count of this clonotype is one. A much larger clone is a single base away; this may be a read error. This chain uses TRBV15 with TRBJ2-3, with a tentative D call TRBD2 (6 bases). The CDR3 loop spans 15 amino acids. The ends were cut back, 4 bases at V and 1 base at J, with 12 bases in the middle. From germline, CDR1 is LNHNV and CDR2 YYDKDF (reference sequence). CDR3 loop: CATSTAWEGTDTQYF. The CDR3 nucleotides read TGTGCCACCAGCACCGCATGGGAGGGCACAGATACGCAGTATTTT.

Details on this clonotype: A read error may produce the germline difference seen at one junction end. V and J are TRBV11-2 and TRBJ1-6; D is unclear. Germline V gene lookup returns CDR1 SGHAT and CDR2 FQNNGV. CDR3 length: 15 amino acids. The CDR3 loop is CANSARTDGNSPLHF. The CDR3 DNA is TGTGCCAACAGCGCAAGGACGGATGGGAATTCACCCCTCCACTTT.